The entry that follows covers one T cell receptor (beta chain) sequence. In the original processing: The authors estimated nucleated cell counts from reference gene primer amplification. This table comes from immunoSEQ multiplex PCR, and its TCRdb copy is limited to in-frame clones, with some not included. V and J calls and clone size are as listed in that table; D and trimming were resolved from the DNA. Seen here are about 400,000 clones, roughly 89% observed once, and the top ten hold 1.5% to 2%. This entry comes from a study of blood T cell repertoires in COVID-19. In the study overall: COVID-19 samples from acute and convalescent phases originated in the United States, Italy and Spain. T cells, B-cell-depleted T cells, or PBMCs supplied cDNA or gDNA.

Cohort 3 recovery required two negative PCRs, clearance, or symptom resolution. Germline V lookup: CDR1 ENHRY, CDR2 SYGVKD. V lost 0 bases, J lost 5 bases, and 20 bases lay in between. This CDR3 is 18 amino acids long. The sequenced sample was PBMCs or T cells enriched from blood (not recorded which). The chain carries TRBV10-3 and TRBJ1-5; perhaps TRBD1 as D (5 bases). This receptor was identified in a woman aged 25 to 39 who had recovered from COVID-19. CDR3: CAISESGGSVRADQPQHF. DNA for the CDR3: TGTGCCATCAGTGAGTCGGGAGGGTCGGTCAGGGCAGATCAGCCCCAGCATTTT.